The TCR beta chain under discussion was sequenced for a study of cytomegalovirus exposure and HLA in healthy donors. On the study more broadly: The 130 or so validation repertoires, a later analysis reported, used the same platform as the roughly 700 repertoires from the first cohort.

General study points: In a later analysis, first-cohort TCR clusters were found to tend to co-occur in the 90 to 150 validation repertoires. As was reported, the classifier diagnosed cytomegalovirus status with high specificity and sensitivity.

Among the 120 subjects of the validation cohort, separate from the approximately 660-subject first cohort, were the donors. The repertoire was sequenced with immunoSEQ multiplex PCR; TCRdb's copy has only in-frame clones and lacks some. Here the sample spans under 130,000 clones, approximately 86% being singletons. The CDR3 runs to 13 residues. CDR1 is ENHRY and CDR2 is SYGVKD in the germline V gene. V lost 3 bases, J lost 1 base, and 6 bases lay in between. As to this clone: What it recognizes is unknown.

The sequence was obtained from a woman younger than 30 in good health and CMV-seropositive. The chain carries TRBV10-3 and TRBJ2-5; TRBD1 is a possible D gene (5 bases). Sequenced input: PBMCs. DNA for the CDR3: TGTGCCATCAGTGATGACAGCCAAGAGACCCAGTACTTC. It translates to CAISDDSQETQYF.